This TCR beta chain was profiled in a study of post-analysis software for immune sequencing data (dated by TCRdb to between 2014 and 2016). In the study overall: Relapsing-remitting, secondary progressive and progressive-relapsing multiple sclerosis were recorded as disease courses, and subtype annotation was lacking for some patients. The multiple sclerosis patient repertoires were compared with about a dozen previously published healthy control repertoires from donors aged about 6 to 26 years. A subset of samples was prepared in parallel using single-end sample barcoding, then pooled and co-amplified after Illumina adapter ligation.

Results the study describes overall, beyond this receptor: Patients showed significantly higher frequencies than controls for a handful of TRBV segments, among them TRBV5-6, TRBV5-1 and TRBV20-1. Direct clustering with F measure revealed strong co-clustering of samples prepared in the same batch, which led to a batch-effect correction. The control group was slightly older than the multiple sclerosis patient group. Compared with controls, multiple sclerosis patients had significantly lower normalized Chao1 diversity, a finding suggesting substantial peripheral T-cell clonal expansion.

As encoded in the germline V gene, CDR1 is SGHRS while CDR2 is YFSETQ. The CDR3 runs 14 residues from the cysteine to the phenylalanine. Here the CDR3 DNA is all that survives: 42 bases in frame from base 1. V trim: 3 bases; J trim: 8 bases; unmatched bases: 7. Library prep was done by PCR. Sequencing was carried out with an Illumina HiSeq 2500. Unique molecular identifiers were incorporated into TCR beta cDNA libraries to reduce PCR and sequencing biases. Per 1 to 10 million input T cells, approximately 500,000 cDNA molecules were obtained, such that each molecule approximated one T cell. The same protocol used for the earlier healthy control dataset was applied to prepare and sequence the patient libraries. Samples belonging to the same batch were prepared together, multiplexed and sequenced on a shared HiSeq lane. For the original study's pipeline: Raw barcoded reads were processed with MIGEC, discarding single-read molecular identifier groups before consensus assembly and CDR3 extraction. VDJtools was used for post-analysis of the clonotype tables, with diversity normalized by down-sampling every dataset to the smallest sample size. Repertoire overlap clustering matched CDR3 amino acid but not nucleotide sequences to correct batch-related cross-sample contamination. TCRdb itself trimmed the public reads at Q25 with fastp, ran MiXCR and retained productive beta chains. Rows with one shared CDR3 protein collapse into an entry with the most common genes and DNA. TCRdb's processing, not the study's, gives the V and J calls here. Across this sample there are a few hundred thousand distinct CDR3 sequences, with approximately 46% seen only once. The ten top clones hold about 12% of the sample.

Comment on this clonotype: No antigen is known for it. Base qualities are not provided; no much larger clone lies one nucleotide away.

To demonstrate the VDJtools post-analysis software, the study profiled TCR beta repertoires from the peripheral blood of around 13 young patients with multiple sclerosis. The multiple sclerosis patients were children and adolescents between roughly 6 and 16 years of age. Sequencing used blood. The sequence is built from TRBV5-1 and TRBJ1-4; 7 central nucleotides agree with TRBD1. The sequence was collected from a girl aged 10 to 17 with multiple sclerosis. The nucleotide sequence reads as follows: TGCGCCAGCAGCTCGGACAGGCCTAGGGAAAAACTGTTTTTT. Its protein reads: CASSSDRPREKLFF. The full variable domain, completed from the reference TRBV5-1 and TRBJ1-4 proteins outside the CDR3, reads KAGVTQTPRYLIKTRGQQVTLSCSPISGHRSVSWYQQTPGQGLQFLFEYFSETQRNKGNFPGRFSGRQFSNSRSEMNVSTLELGDSALYLCASSSDRPREKLFFGSGTQLSVL.